This TCR beta chain derives from a study of shared clonotypes between healthy human individuals. Partitioning of CD4+ cells yielded a CD45RA+ naive subset and a CD45RA-negative memory subset. At deep level, the assay was performed. Investigators spread the genomic DNA of each subset evenly over several immunoSEQ plates. Sorted-subset replicate PCR reactions were performed with roughly 200 ng DNA, corresponding to tens of thousands of T cell genomes. Sequencing was performed with immunoSEQ multiplex PCR; in TCRdb, only in-frame clones are kept and a portion is missing. This table holds roughly 2.2 million clones, 85% to 95% found once. Trimming took 3 bases from V and 4 from J, leaving 9 bases between them. CDR1 is SNHLY and CDR2 is FYNNEI in the germline V gene. There are 13 residues in the CDR3.

The chain employs TRBV2 and TRBJ1-2, with D possibly matching TRBD1 (6 bases). The sequence came from a man between 18 and 29 years old in good health. Some clones in this sample may be carry-over from other donors' samples. Sequenced material: naive CD4+ T cells from PBMCs. Noted subset: CD45RA+ positively selected. CDR3 nucleotides: TGTGCCAGCAGTGACCAGGGGCGCTATGGCTACACCTTC. This encodes CASSDQGRYGYTF.